This TCR beta chain was identified during a study of shared T cell receptors in the human thymus. The junction had 10 bases not matched to a gene; V was cut back by 0 bases and J by 8 bases. The CDR3 sequence is 17 residues long. Germline lookup yields CDR1 LNHNV and CDR2 YYDKDF (reference sequence). The table came from immunoSEQ multiplex PCR; TCRdb's copy has only in-frame clones and leaves some out. The table shows hundreds of thousands of clones, with about 89% occurring only once. This sample also belongs to another study, concerning human thymus T cells.

Sequencing was done on a sample of thymocytes. This chain uses TRBV15 with TRBJ2-1; 10 bases line up with TRBD2. This receptor was obtained from a boy less than two years old with a congenital heart defect. The CDR3 sequence: CATSREGKREGPDEQFF. The CDR3 DNA reads as TGTGCCACCAGCAGAGAAGGGAAGCGGGAGGGCCCGGATGAGCAGTTCTTC.